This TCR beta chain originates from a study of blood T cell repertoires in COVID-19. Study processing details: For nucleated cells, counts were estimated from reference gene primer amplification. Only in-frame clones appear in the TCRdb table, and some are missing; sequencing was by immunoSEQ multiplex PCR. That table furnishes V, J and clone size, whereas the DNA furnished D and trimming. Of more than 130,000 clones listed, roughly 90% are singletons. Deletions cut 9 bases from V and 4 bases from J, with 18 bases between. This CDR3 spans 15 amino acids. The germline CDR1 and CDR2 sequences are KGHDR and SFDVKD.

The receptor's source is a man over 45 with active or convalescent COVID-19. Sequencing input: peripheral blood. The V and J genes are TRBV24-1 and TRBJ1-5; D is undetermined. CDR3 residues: CATEEADGPNQPQHF. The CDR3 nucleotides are TGTGCCACCGAGGAGGCGGACGGACCGAATCAGCCCCAGCATTTT.